This T cell receptor beta chain originates from a study of radiotherapy plus CTLA-4 blockade in lung cancer. Chemo-refractory metastatic non-small-cell lung cancer patients underwent focal radiation alongside CTLA-4 blockade with ipilimumab. Generated by immunoSEQ multiplex PCR, the TCRdb table keeps only in-frame clones and is missing some. This table holds about 120,000 clones, about 80% found once. The CDR3 is 14 amino acids. V dropped 7 bases and J dropped 6 bases, with 19 bases sitting between them. Germline-derived CDR1 and CDR2 are SEHNR and FQNEAQ (reference sequence). Study results and limitations: Researchers report tumor-derived TCR clones expanding in blood after radiotherapy plus ipilimumab.

This clone was counted only a few times. Its specificity is not known. The clonotype originates from a human donor with non-small cell lung cancer that progressed on radiotherapy plus ipilimumab. Some clones in this sample may be carry-over from other donors' samples. V is TRBV7-9 and J is TRBJ2-7; TRBD2 is a possible D gene (6 bases). Here the sequenced sample was peripheral blood, taken from a patient treated with radiotherapy plus ipilimumab. As DNA, the CDR3 is TGTGCCAGCACAATGGGAGGATGGGCAGGCGAGCAGTACTTC. It specifies CASTMGGWAGEQYF.